This entry lists 23 T cell receptor beta chains sequenced from one sample in a study of blood T cells in healthy people across ages. The second PCR ran about 6 to 11 cycles with a sample-barcoded 5' primer and J-beta primers. Each CDR3 protein gets one entry after TCRdb re-called the 5' RACE reads with MiXCR. The table shows more than 1,400,000 distinct CDR3 sequences, with about 40% occurring only once. The sequencing sample was made of blood. Receptor source: a woman aged 18-29 years in good health.

This clonotype was seen a handful of times. The CDR3 region has the DNA TGCAGTGCAACACCGGGACGAGTTAACTATGGCTACACCTTC. Translation gives CSATPGRVNYGYTF. The chain combines TRBV20-1 with TRBJ1-2; weak D call: TRBD1 (5 bases). The CDR3 has 14 residues. Trimming stripped 6 bases from V and 1 base from J, with 15 bases between. Germline CDR1 is DFQATT and CDR2 is SNEGSKA (reference sequence).

This chain joins TRBV20-1 and TRBJ2-1, with 9 bases matching TRBD1. The CDR3 is 18 residues long. The V gene end was trimmed by 6 bases and the J gene end by 0 bases; junction bases not matched to a gene: 15. CDR1 is DFQATT, CDR2 SNEGSKA, per germline (reference sequence). The DNA for the CDR3 is TGCAGTGCCCATTCCCGGGACAGGGCTACGATCTCCTACAATGAGCAGTTCTTC. Residues: CSAHSRDRATISYNEQFF.

The CDR3 loop reads CSASGRVADTQYF. The CDR3 DNA is TGCAGTGCTAGCGGGAGAGTGGCAGATACGCAGTATTTT. The chain uses TRBV20-1 and TRBJ2-3, with TRBD2 as a possible D gene (6 bases). This CDR3 contains 13 residues. Germline CDR1 reads DFQATT; CDR2 reads SNEGSKA (reference sequence). V lost 3 bases and J 4 bases, leaving 11 bases between the germline ends.

The chain has TRBV28 and TRBJ1-1; 7 nucleotides agree with TRBD1. From germline, CDR1 is MDHEN and CDR2 SYDVKM. There are 15 residues in the CDR3. V was clipped by 6 bases and J by 3 bases; unmatched bases: 10. The CDR3 here is CASRNLEGADTEAFF. CDR3 sequence (DNA): TGTGCCAGCAGGAACCTAGAGGGGGCGGACACTGAAGCTTTCTTT. The full variable domain, in which reference TRBV28 and TRBJ1-1 provide the parts outside the CDR3, is DVKVTQSSRYLVKRTGEKVFLECVQDMDHENMFWYRQDPGLGLRLIYFSYDVKMKEKGDIPEGYSVSREKKERFSLILESASTNQTSMYLCASRNLEGADTEAFFGQGTRLTVV.

The chain carries TRBV6-6 and TRBJ2-7, with 10 bases that match TRBD2. CDR1 is MNHNY and CDR2 is SVGAGI in the germline V gene (reference sequence). Germline trimming cut 2 bases from V and 2 bases from J; bases unmatched to any gene: 3. The CDR3 contains 15 residues. Written as DNA, the CDR3 is TGTGCCAGCAGTTACACTAGCGGGGTAACCTACGAGCAGTACTTC. Amino acid sequence: CASSYTSGVTYEQYF.

The V gene is TRBV5-1, the J gene TRBJ2-7; a weak D match, TRBD1 (5 bases). The CDR3 runs 14 residues. CDR1 and CDR2 from the germline V gene are SGHRS and YFSETQ. Between the trimmed V and J ends, which lost 3 bases and 0 bases, there was a span of 10 bases. The CDR3 reads CASSWTSYSYEQYF. The CDR3 DNA is TGCGCCAGCAGCTGGACATCCTACTCCTACGAGCAGTACTTC.

There are a few counts of this clonotype. The CDR3 is CSARDPDGNEQFF. In DNA form, the CDR3 reads TGCAGTGCTAGAGACCCCGACGGCAATGAGCAGTTCTTC. The rearrangement uses TRBV20-1 and TRBJ2-1; the D is unclear. CDR3 length: 13 amino acids. Germline V gene sequence: CDR1 DFQATT, CDR2 SNEGSKA (reference sequence). V gave up 0 bases and J gave up 6 bases, with 9 bases separating them.

This clonotype was found a few times. The V and J genes are TRBV20-1 and TRBJ2-2, with 9 bases fitting TRBD2. The CDR3 sequence is 17 residues long. The V gene end was trimmed by 1 base and the J gene end by 3 bases; junction bases not matched to a gene: 9. Germline V CDR1 and CDR2: DFQATT, SNEGSKA (reference sequence). The CDR3 region has the DNA TGCAGTGCTAGAGTCAGTAGCGGGGGAGTAGACACCGGGGAGCTGTTTTTT. Encoded protein: CSARVSSGGVDTGELFF.

The chain is built from TRBV6-5 and TRBJ1-5; 7 nucleotides agree with TRBD1. CDR1 is MNHEY and CDR2 is SVGAGI in the germline V gene. This CDR3 has 16 amino acids. V gave up 6 bases and J gave up 1 base; unmatched junction bases: 9. The CDR3 coding sequence is TGTGCCAGCAGCCCCCGGTCAGGGGGGAGCAATCAGCCCCAGCATTTT. It is translated as CASSPRSGGSNQPQHF.

The rearrangement links TRBV3-1 to TRBJ2-2; D assignment may be TRBD1 or TRBD2 (5 bases each). Per germline, CDR1 LGHDT and CDR2 YNNKEL (reference sequence). CDR3 length: 16 amino acids. V shed 6 bases and J shed 7 bases, with 21 bases lying between them. CDR3 residues: CASRGFAGHQGGELFF. The CDR3 DNA is TGTGCCAGCAGAGGGTTCGCGGGTCACCAGGGCGGGGAGCTGTTTTTT.

Worth noting for this clonotype: The junction and the germline gene differ at one end; a read error may be behind it. V usage is TRBV20-1 and J usage is TRBJ2-5; TRBD2 aligns across 7 bases. Looked up from germline, CDR1 is DFQATT and CDR2 is SNEGSKA (reference sequence). This CDR3 has 14 amino acids. This CDR3 is CSAPPMGGGETQYF. The CDR3 nucleotides are TGCAGTGCCCCTCCGATGGGGGGGGGAGAGACCCAGTATTTC.

This clonotype was found a few times. The rearrangement uses TRBV3-1 and TRBJ2-3; tentatively, D is TRBD2 (5 bases). The CDR3 totals 15 residues. Germline V gives CDR1 LGHDT, CDR2 YNNKEL (reference sequence). V lost 3 bases and J 4 bases, leaving 14 bases between the germline ends. CDR3 sequence reads: CASSHGLSKADTQYF. In nucleotides, the CDR3 is TGTGCCAGCAGCCACGGACTCTCCAAGGCAGATACGCAGTATTTT.

The chain uses TRBV13 and TRBJ2-1, with D perhaps TRBD1 or TRBD2 (5 bases each). V was clipped by 2 bases and J by 4 bases, with 12 bases between them. Germline CDR1 reads PRHDT; CDR2 reads FYEKMQ (reference sequence). This CDR3 region has 15 residues. The DNA for the CDR3 is TGTGCCAGCAGCTTAAACCGGGGCAAATACAATGAGCAGTTCTTC. Translation: CASSLNRGKYNEQFF.

The V and J genes are TRBV3-1 and TRBJ2-2; TRBD2 matches at 13 bases. The trim removed 1 base at V and 3 bases at J, leaving 2 bases unmatched. The germline V gene has CDR1 LGHDT and CDR2 YNNKEL (reference sequence). The length of the CDR3 is 17 residues. The CDR3 DNA reads TGTGCCAGCAGCCAAGGGACTAGCGGGGGTTACACCGGGGAGCTGTTTTTT. Its protein is CASSQGTSGGYTGELFF.

The V and J genes are TRBV3-1 and TRBJ1-2; D ambiguous. Looked up from germline, CDR1 is LGHDT and CDR2 is YNNKEL (reference sequence). The CDR3 is made up of 16 amino acids. V was clipped by 0 bases and J by 1 base, with 12 bases between them. The CDR3 loop reads CASSQDIAGDNYGYTF. The DNA of the CDR3 is TGTGCCAGCAGCCAAGATATAGCCGGGGATAACTATGGCTACACCTTC. Drawing the rest from reference TRBV3-1 and TRBJ1-2, the complete variable domain is DTAVSQTPKYLVTQMGNDKSIKCEQNLGHDTMYWYKQDSKKFLKIMFSYNNKELIINETVPNRFSPKSPDKAHLNLHINSLELGDSAVYFCASSQDIAGDNYGYTFGSGTRLTVV.

Concerning this clonotype: Being one base from a much bigger clone, this may be a read error. The chain uses TRBV5-1 and TRBJ2-1, with TRBD2 as a possible D gene (6 bases). The CDR3 is made up of 15 amino acids. The germline V and J ends were trimmed by 3 bases and 5 bases, with 15 bases remaining between them. Germline values: CDR1 SGHRS, CDR2 YFSETQ. CDR3 bases: TGCGCCAGCAGCTGGTCAGCCAGGGAGGACAATGAGCAGTTCTTC. Translated: CASSWSAREDNEQFF.

This clonotype appeared many times. The chain carries TRBV4-1 and TRBJ2-7; D ambiguous. From germline, CDR1 is MGHRA and CDR2 YSYEKL. This CDR3 region has 15 residues. The V end was cut by 0 bases, the J end by 0 bases, with 9 bases between. CDR3 DNA sequence: TGCGCCAGCAGCCAAGAAGACTCTACCTCCTACGAGCAGTACTTC. As protein: CASSQEDSTSYEQYF.

The chain uses TRBV30 and TRBJ2-7; TRBD2 matches at 8 bases. Unmatched junction bases numbered 7, after V lost 4 bases and J lost 2 bases. CDR3 length: 14 amino acids. Germline V gives CDR1 GTSNPN, CDR2 SVGIG (reference sequence). CDR3: CAWNQLAATYEQYF. As DNA, the CDR3 is TGTGCCTGGAACCAACTAGCGGCGACCTACGAGCAGTACTTC.

This clonotype was seen more than once but under ten times. The V call is TRBV20-1, the J call TRBJ2-3, with TRBD1 matching over 7 bases. The trim removed 5 bases at V and 4 bases at J, leaving 3 bases unmatched. This CDR3 has 12 residues. Germline V gene lookup returns CDR1 DFQATT and CDR2 SNEGSKA (reference sequence). The CDR3 here is CSAPTGADTQYF. The CDR3, as DNA: TGCAGTGCTCCTACAGGGGCAGATACGCAGTATTTT.

This clonotype was seen once. V is TRBV4-2 and J is TRBJ2-7, with 12 bases lining up with TRBD2. The J call may be incorrect, as the DNA end agrees better with TRBJ2-5. The CDR3 totals 15 residues. CDR1 and CDR2 from the germline V gene are LGHNA and YNFKEQ. The CDR3 here is CASSQATSGGATQYF. Here the CDR3 DNA reads TGTGCCAGCAGCCAAGCGACTAGCGGGGGTGCGACCCAGTACTTC.

J is TRBJ1-5 and V is TRBV20-1, with a possible D match to TRBD1 (5 bases). The germline gives CDR1 DFQATT, CDR2 SNEGSKA (reference sequence). Deletions cut 5 bases from V and 9 bases from J, with 14 bases between. The CDR3 runs to 12 residues. The CDR3 is CSARQSDRPQHF. CDR3 nucleotide sequence: TGCAGTGCTCGACAGTCTGATCGGCCCCAGCATTTT.

The chain couples TRBV7-2 to TRBJ1-1, with D perhaps matching TRBD1 (5 bases). Trimming stripped 5 bases from V and 5 bases from J, with 15 bases between. This CDR3 is 14 amino acids long. Per germline, CDR1 SGHTA and CDR2 FQGNSA. The CDR3 DNA reads as TGTGCCAGCAGCCCAGGGTGGGATTTGACTGAAGCTTTCTTT. Translating it yields CASSPGWDLTEAFF.

The chain couples TRBV12-3 or TRBV12-4 to TRBJ2-1, with 9 bases aligning to TRBD2. The CDR3 extends over 15 amino acids. V lost 6 bases and J lost 1; bases outside the gene matches: 4. The CDR3 bases are TGTGCCAGCAGGGTTAGCGGGGGTTCCTACAATGAGCAGTTCTTC. Translated, it gives CASRVSGGSYNEQFF.